This TCR beta chain is from a study of T cell clonality in common variable immunodeficiency (dated by TCRdb to 2015 to 2017). What the research found in general, with its limitations: Even though DNA input was the same, control samples had an average of about 80,000 unique sequences each, compared with approximately 32,000 in CVID samples. According to the authors, figuring out what caused the increased clonality in CVID would require sequencing the repertoires of T cell subpopulations. Differences among patients in the CVID cohort limited the correlations between repertoire features and clinical complications. Healthy controls shared more TCRbeta clones with each other than CVID subjects shared among themselves (p < 0.0001). Fewer deletions and N-nucleotide insertions were reportedly observed in CVID TCRbeta sequences, and highly modified clones with 13 or more V deletions were reportedly absent from CVID TCRbeta sequences. TCRbeta clonality was higher in CVID subjects than in healthy controls (t-test p = 0.018), and the increase was most characteristic of about a third of subjects.

The CDR3, from cysteine to phenylalanine, totals 14 residues. Part of the CDR3 DNA is given, 33 bases translated from base 1. Sequences SGHKS (CDR1) and YYEKEE (CDR2) are obtained from the germline V gene (reference sequence). For this chain, trimming is 4 bases at the V end and 4 bases at the J end, and the number of junction bases without a gene match is 3. For sequencing input, CVID and control samples contributed equivalent amounts of genomic DNA. For every sample, a 60 bp segment covering the rearranged TCRbeta CDR3 region was amplified and then sequenced. The immunoSEQ assay, a bias-corrected multiplex PCR with high-throughput sequencing, was employed for TCRbeta amplification. The original methods were these. Each unique nucleotide sequence was treated as a clone and annotated with V, D and J genes, copy number and frequency. Sequences were labeled productive if in frame, and non-productive if out of frame or containing stop codons. Clonality was calculated from Shannon's entropy as previously described. Mean CDR3 Kyte-Doolittle hydropathy was derived from the predicted amino acid sequences of productive clones. The R hclust function was used to hierarchically cluster scaled V gene usage with Manhattan distance and complete linkage. To assess clone sharing by CDR3 amino acid sequence, 12 repertoires per group were resampled over 100 rounds. The repertoires were searched for over 55 published EBV-specific and 245 published CMV-specific TCRbeta sequences. After a couple of CVID samples that produced fewer than 10,000 sequences were dropped from the analysis, some 42 CVID repertoires remained. The table was pulled from immuneACCESS by TCRdb, which kept in-frame rearrangements only. Such tables lose some clones; where checked, under half of the loss comes from unresolved V genes, and the rest has no known cause. The DNA gave D and trimming, while V, J and clone size come from that table. This sample shows about 40,000 clones, and none of them turns up only once. Jointly, the top ten make up 1.3% to 1.5% of the sample.

Predominantly Caucasian heritage was noted among both the CVID patients and the healthy controls. From each donor, roughly 4.5 to 9 ml of heparinized peripheral whole blood was collected. Genomic DNA from adults with common variable immune deficiency (CVID) and from healthy adult controls was used for sequencing of TCRbeta CDR3 repertoires. The control group was made up of about 22 healthy adult volunteers (about ten male and 12 female) whose ages ranged from roughly 20 to 75 years, with a mean age of 34. To isolate peripheral blood mononuclear cells, diluted blood was subjected to density centrifugation over Hypaque 1077 or Ficoll-Paque. Genomic DNA was extracted from unsorted mononuclear cells by Qiagen column purification or by a centrifugation-based method. This clone was recorded many times. The target of this receptor is not known. The read falls 3 residues short of the CDR3 end, and the missing part is taken from the germline J gene.

The sequence was obtained from a person aged 18-69 years in good health. The rearranged segments are TRBV5-5 and TRBJ1-2, with TRBD1 matching 11 junction bases. Sequencing was done on a sample of peripheral blood mononuclear cells. The CDR3 corresponds to CASSPGTGGYGYTF. Incomplete CDR3 DNA: TGTGCCAGCAGCCCCGGGACAGGGGGCTATGGC.